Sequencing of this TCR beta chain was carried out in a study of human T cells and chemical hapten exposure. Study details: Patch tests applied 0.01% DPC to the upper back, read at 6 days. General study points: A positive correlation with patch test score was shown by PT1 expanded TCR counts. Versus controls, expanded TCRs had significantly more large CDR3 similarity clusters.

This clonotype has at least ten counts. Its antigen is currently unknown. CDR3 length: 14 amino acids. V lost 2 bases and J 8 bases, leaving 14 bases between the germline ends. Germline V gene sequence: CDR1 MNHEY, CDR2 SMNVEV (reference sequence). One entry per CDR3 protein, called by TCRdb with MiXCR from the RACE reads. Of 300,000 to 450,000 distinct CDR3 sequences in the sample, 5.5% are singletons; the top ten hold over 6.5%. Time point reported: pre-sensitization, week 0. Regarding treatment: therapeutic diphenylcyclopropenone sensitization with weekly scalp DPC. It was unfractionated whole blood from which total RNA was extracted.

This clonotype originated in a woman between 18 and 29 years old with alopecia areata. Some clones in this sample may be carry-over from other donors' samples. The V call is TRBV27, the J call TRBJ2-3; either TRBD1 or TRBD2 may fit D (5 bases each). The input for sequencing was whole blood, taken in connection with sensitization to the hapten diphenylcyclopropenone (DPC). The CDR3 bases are TGTGCCAGCAGTTTAGACCAGCGAGGGGTTACGCAGTATTTT. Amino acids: CASSLDQRGVTQYF.